These T cell receptor beta chains were read from a single sample in a study of blood T cell repertoires in COVID-19. Here immunoSEQ multiplex PCR was the method, and the copy in TCRdb shows in-frame clones only, minus some. The profile shows 440,000 or so clones, about 91% of them singletons. The sequenced sample consisted of peripheral blood. Source of these receptors: a woman between 40 and 50 years old with COVID-19, enrolled during active disease. The conserved cysteine and the conserved F or W are not part of the CDR3 here.

V gene: TRBV5-6; CDR3 protein: ASSLGGLRGEQY
V gene: TRBV10-3; CDR3 protein: AIMTGGSYEQY
V gene: TRBV6-5; CDR3 protein: ASSFRTGGEKLF
V gene: TRBV6-4; CDR3 protein: ASSESSSSGNTIY
V gene: TRBV19; CDR3 protein: ASSSTGATEAF
V gene: TRBV2; CDR3 protein: ARAVRRDTEAF
V gene: TRBV27; CDR3 protein: ASRHGQGSNQPQH
V gene: TRBV15; CDR3 protein: ATSRDGTSGRRTYNEQF
V gene: TRBV7-9; CDR3 protein: ASSLREQF
V gene: TRBV6-5; CDR3 protein: ASRRQLLSAEKLF
V gene: TRBV6-5; CDR3 protein: ASSTTSGGYNEQF
V gene: TRBV7-2; CDR3 protein: ASSGAGRGGTEAF
V gene: TRBV14; CDR3 protein: ASSTTGFYNEQF
V gene: TRBV28; CDR3 protein: ASNRRDHNEQF
V gene: TRBV5-1; CDR3 protein: ASSLAGTGLAF
V gene: TRBV12-3/TRBV12-4; CDR3 protein: ASDRGRTDTQY
V gene: TRBV28; CDR3 protein: ASSFGQGRNQPQH
V gene: TRBV9; CDR3 protein: ASSVDGGSGNTIY
V gene: TRBV5-1; CDR3 protein: ASGRTGNEQY
V gene: TRBV18; CDR3 protein: ASSRETNEQF
V gene: TRBV3-1/TRBV3-2; CDR3 protein: ASSLRTGPMNTEAF
V gene: TRBV27; CDR3 protein: ASRTSGKRDTEAF
V gene: TRBV11-2; CDR3 protein: ASSLIAGGGGNQPQH
V gene: TRBV28; CDR3 protein: ASSRTGIEGYT
V gene: TRBV4-3; CDR3 protein: ASSQTGYGYT
V gene: TRBV2; CDR3 protein: ASTRDRESQPQH
V gene: TRBV7-9; CDR3 protein: ASSRIAGEGYNEQF
V gene: TRBV30; CDR3 protein: AWSRAGTGGWYEQY
V gene: TRBV6-5; CDR3 protein: ASRADRVSQPQH
V gene: TRBV11-2; CDR3 protein: ASSLVAGGYNEQF
V gene: TRBV7-6; CDR3 protein: ASSFGASYGYT
V gene: TRBV11-2; CDR3 protein: ASSLVQGANYGYT
V gene: TRBV27; CDR3 protein: ASSSQGSAGNTIY
V gene: TRBV5-1; CDR3 protein: ASSRPYRDAPEAF
V gene: TRBV9; CDR3 protein: ASSLRASGGELGGELF
V gene: TRBV4-2; CDR3 protein: ASSQVGLAGGPGGNEQF
V gene: TRBV29-1; CDR3 protein: SVERSGGADTEAF
V gene: TRBV19; CDR3 protein: ASSIGGKGQPQH
V gene: TRBV5-1; CDR3 protein: ASSQRSSGANVLT
V gene: TRBV23-1; CDR3 protein: ASSQSYLGSKGEKLF
V gene: TRBV4-3; CDR3 protein: ASSQGIEASGANVLT
V gene: TRBV28; CDR3 protein: ASTSGTGDSPLH
V gene: TRBV28; CDR3 protein: ASTFRGFYGYT